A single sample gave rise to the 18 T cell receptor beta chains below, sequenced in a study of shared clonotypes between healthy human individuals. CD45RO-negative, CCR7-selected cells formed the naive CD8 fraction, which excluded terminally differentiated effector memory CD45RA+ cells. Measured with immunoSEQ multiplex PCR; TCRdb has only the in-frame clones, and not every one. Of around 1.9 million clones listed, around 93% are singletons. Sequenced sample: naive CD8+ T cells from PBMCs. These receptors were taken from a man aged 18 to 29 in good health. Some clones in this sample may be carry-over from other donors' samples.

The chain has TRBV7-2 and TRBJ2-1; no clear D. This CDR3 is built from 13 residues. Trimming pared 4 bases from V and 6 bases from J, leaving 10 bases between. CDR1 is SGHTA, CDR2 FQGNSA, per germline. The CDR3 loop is CASSSEQVNEQFF. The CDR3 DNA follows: TGTGCCAGCAGCTCAGAGCAGGTCAATGAGCAGTTCTTC.

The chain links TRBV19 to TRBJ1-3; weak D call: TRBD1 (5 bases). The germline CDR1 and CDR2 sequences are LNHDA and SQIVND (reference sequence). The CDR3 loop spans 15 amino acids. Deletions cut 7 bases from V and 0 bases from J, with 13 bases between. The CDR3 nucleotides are TGTGCCAGTACCTGGGGACCCAGCTCTGGAAACACCATATATTTT. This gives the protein CASTWGPSSGNTIYF.

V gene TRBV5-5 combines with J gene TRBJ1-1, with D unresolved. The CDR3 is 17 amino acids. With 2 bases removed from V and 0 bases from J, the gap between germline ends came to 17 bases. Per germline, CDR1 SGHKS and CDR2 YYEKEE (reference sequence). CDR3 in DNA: TGTGCCAGCAGCTTCGCCGCATATCGCGGCATGAACACTGAAGCTTTCTTT. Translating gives CASSFAAYRGMNTEAFF.

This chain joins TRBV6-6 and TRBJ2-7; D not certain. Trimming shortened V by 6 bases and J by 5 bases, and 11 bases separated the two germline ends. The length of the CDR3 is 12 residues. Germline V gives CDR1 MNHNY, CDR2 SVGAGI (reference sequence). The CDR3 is CASSKRADEQYF. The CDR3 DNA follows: TGTGCCAGCAGCAAACGGGCCGACGAGCAGTACTTC.

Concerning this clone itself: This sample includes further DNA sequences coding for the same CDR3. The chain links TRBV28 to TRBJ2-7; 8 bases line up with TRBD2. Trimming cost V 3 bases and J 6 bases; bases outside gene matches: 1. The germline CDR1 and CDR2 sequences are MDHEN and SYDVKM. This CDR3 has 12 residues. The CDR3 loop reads CASSFGGGEQYF. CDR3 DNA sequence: TGTGCCAGCAGTTTCGGGGGGGGCGAGCAGTACTTC.

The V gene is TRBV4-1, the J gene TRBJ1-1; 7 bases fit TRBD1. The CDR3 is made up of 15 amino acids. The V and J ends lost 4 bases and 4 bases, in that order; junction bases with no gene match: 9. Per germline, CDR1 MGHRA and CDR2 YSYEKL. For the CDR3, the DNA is TGCGCCAGCAGCCGCCTTTACAGGGGAGCCACTGAAGCTTTCTTT. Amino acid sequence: CASSRLYRGATEAFF.

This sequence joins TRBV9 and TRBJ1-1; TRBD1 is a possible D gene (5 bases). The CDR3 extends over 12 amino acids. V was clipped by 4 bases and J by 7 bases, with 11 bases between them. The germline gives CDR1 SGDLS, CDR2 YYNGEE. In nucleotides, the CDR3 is TGTGCCAGCAGCCCAGGGACCCTTGAAGCTTTCTTT. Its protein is CASSPGTLEAFF.

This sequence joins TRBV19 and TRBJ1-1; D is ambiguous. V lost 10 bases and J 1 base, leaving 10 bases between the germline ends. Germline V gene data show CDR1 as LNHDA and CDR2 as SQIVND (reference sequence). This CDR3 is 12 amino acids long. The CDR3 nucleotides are TGTGCCACCTTGGATTCGAACACTGAAGCTTTCTTT. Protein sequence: CATLDSNTEAFF.

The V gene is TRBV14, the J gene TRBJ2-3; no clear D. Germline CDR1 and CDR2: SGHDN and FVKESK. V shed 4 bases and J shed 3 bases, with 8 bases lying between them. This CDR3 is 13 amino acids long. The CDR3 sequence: CASSRHGTDTQYF. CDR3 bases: TGTGCCAGCAGCCGCCACGGGACAGATACGCAGTATTTT.

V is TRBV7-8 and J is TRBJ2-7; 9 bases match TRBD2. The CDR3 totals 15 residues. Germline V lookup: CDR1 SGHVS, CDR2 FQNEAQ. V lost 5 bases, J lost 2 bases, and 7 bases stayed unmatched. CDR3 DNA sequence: TGTGCCAGCAGCCTGGAAGCGGGAGGCCCCTACGAGCAGTACTTC. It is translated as CASSLEAGGPYEQYF.

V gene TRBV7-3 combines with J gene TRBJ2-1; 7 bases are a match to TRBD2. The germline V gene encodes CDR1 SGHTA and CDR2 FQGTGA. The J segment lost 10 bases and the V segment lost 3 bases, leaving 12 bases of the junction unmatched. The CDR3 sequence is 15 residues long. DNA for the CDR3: TGTGCCAGCAGCTTCCGACTAGCAGGGAGGTACGAGCAGTTCTTC. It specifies CASSFRLAGRYEQFF.

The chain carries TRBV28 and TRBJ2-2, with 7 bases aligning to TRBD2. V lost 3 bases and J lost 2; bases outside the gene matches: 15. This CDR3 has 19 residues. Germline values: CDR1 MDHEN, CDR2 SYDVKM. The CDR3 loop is CASSFAASGGSSNTGELFF. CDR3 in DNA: TGTGCCAGCAGTTTCGCGGCTAGCGGAGGCAGTTCTAACACCGGGGAGCTGTTTTTT.

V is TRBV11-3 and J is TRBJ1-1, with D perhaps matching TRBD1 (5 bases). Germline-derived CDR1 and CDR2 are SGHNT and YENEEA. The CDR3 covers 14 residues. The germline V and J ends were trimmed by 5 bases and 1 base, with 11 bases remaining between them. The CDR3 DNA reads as TGTGCCAGCAGCACAAGGGGCCGGAACACTGAAGCTTTCTTT. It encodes CASSTRGRNTEAFF.

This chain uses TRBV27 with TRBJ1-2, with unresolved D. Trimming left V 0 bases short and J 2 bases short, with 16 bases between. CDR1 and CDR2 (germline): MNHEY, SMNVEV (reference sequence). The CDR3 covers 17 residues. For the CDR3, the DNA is TGTGCCAGCAGTTTATCCACCAAACTAATAGTGAACTATGGCTACACCTTC. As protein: CASSLSTKLIVNYGYTF.

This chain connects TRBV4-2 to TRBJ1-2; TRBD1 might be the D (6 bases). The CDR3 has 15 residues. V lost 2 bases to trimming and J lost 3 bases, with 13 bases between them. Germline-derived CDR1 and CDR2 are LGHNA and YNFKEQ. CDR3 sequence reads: CASSQKEDRYYGYTF. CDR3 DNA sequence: TGTGCCAGCAGCCAAAAAGAGGACAGATACTATGGCTACACCTTC.

DNA for the CDR3: TGTGCCAGTAGTATGGGACAGGGTCTACCCGGGGAGCTGTTTTTT. Translation gives CASSMGQGLPGELFF. V usage is TRBV19 and J usage is TRBJ2-2; 9 bases are a match to TRBD1. The CDR3 contains 15 residues. V lost 3 bases to trimming and J lost 6 bases; unmatched junction nucleotides: 5. Germline V gene data show CDR1 as LNHDA and CDR2 as SQIVND (reference sequence). Full variable domain (outside the CDR3, taken from reference TRBV19 and TRBJ2-2): DGGITQSPKYLFRKEGQNVTLSCEQNLNHDAMYWYRQDPGQGLRLIYYSQIVNDFQKGDIAEGYSVSREKKESFPLTVTSAQKNPTAFYLCASSMGQGLPGELFFGEGSRLTVL.

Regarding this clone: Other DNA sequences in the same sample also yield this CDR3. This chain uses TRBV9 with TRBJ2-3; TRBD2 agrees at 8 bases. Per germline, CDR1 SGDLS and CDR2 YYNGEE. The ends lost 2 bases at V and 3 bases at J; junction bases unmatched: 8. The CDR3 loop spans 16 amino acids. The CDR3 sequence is CASSVLAGGGTDTQYF. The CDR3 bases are TGTGCCAGCAGCGTGTTGGCGGGAGGTGGGACAGATACGCAGTATTTT.

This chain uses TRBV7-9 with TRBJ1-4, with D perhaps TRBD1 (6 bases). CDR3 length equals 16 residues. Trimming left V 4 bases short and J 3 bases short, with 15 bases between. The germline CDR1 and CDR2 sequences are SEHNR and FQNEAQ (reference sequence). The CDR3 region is CASSWGLTGPNEKLFF. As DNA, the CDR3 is TGTGCCAGCAGCTGGGGGTTGACAGGTCCTAATGAAAAACTGTTTTTT.